This T cell receptor (beta chain) was observed in a study of blood T cell repertoires in COVID-19 (dated by TCRdb to the early 2020s). Context from the whole study: The collaborator samples originated in the United States, Italy and Spain and spanned the acute and convalescent phases of COVID-19. Nearly every sample came with metadata listing a de-identified subject ID, COVID-19 status, age in years and sex. Where HLA class I and class II types were available, the types were taken from metadata supplied by the sample provider, not from assay-based typing. The samples were drawn from the first 160 participants of the ongoing ImmuneRACE study and from about 1,200 subjects provided by 6 global collaborators. A freely available public database, intended as a resource for researchers studying the immune response to SARS-CoV-2, is where the repertoires were released. Subjects who had been exposed to COVID-19, were actively infected with it, or had recovered from it provided the deeply sampled blood TCRbeta repertoires that made up the dataset. The prospective study material was composed of cDNA or gDNA derived from T cells, B-cell-depleted T cells, or PBMCs. Points the paper makes about the study in general: The amount of clinical and demographic metadata varied by source and participant and was provided uncurated.

CDR1 and CDR2 (SGHKS, YYEKEE) derive from the germline V gene (reference sequence). Including cysteine and phenylalanine, the CDR3 has 15 amino acids. Only the CDR3 DNA stays, 45 bases, in frame from base 1. V ends up 4 bases short and J 5 bases short, with an unmatched junction base count of 7. Whole blood was collected in K2EDTA tubes by collaborating institutions according to the institutions' own protocols. For TCRbeta analysis, collaborator samples were shipped as frozen whole blood, as isolated PBMCs, or as DNA extracted from either sample type. TCRbeta CDR3 regions were amplified from genomic DNA by means of the immunoSEQ Assay, a bias-controlled multiplex PCR. On the study's bioinformatics: Nucleated cell counts per sample were estimated from amplification of reference gene primers within the assay. Sequence reads were collapsed and filtered to measure the absolute abundance of every unique TCRbeta CDR3 rearrangement. Productive Simpson clonality was computed per sample as the square root of Simpson's diversity index over productive rearrangements. What TCRdb holds here is the immuneACCESS table cut down to in-frame rearrangements. Part of the clones is not present; checked against another copy, under half of the missing clones reflect an unresolved V gene, and the others are unexplained. For V, J and clone size, that table is used; D and trimming come from the DNA. The sample data list about 140,000 clones, and 80% to 90% of these were observed just once. Jointly, the top ten make up approximately 1.4% of the sample.

Of note for this clone: The antigen this receptor binds is unknown. There are no base qualities to consult, and no much larger clone falls within one base.

Sequenced: peripheral blood. The chain is made from TRBV5-5 and TRBJ1-5; 9 middle bases align to TRBD1. The clonotype originates from a woman in her fifties or sixties with acute or convalescent COVID-19. Read as DNA, the sequence is TGTGCCAGCAGCCCCGGGGACAGGGAGGATCAGCCCCAGCATTTT. It translates as CASSPGDREDQPQHF.